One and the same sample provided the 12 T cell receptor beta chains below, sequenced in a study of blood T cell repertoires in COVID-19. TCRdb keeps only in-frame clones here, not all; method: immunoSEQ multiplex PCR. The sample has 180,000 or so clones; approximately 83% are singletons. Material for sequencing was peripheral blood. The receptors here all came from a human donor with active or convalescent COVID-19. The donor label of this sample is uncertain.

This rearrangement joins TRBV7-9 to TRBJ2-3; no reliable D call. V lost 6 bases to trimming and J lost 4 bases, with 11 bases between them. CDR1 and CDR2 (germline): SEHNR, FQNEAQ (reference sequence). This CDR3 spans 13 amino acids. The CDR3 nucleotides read TGTGCCAGCAGTCACGACGGAGCAGATACGCAGTATTTT. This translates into CASSHDGADTQYF.

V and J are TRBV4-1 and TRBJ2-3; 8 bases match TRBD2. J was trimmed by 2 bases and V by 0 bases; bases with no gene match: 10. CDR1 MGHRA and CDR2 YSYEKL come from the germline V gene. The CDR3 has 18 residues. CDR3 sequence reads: CASSQEGGAGAYTDTQYF. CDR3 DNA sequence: TGCGCCAGCAGCCAAGAAGGGGGAGCGGGGGCCTACACAGATACGCAGTATTTT.

CDR3 sequence reads: CATSREGQGRNNEQFF. As DNA, the CDR3 is TGTGCCACCAGCAGAGAGGGGCAGGGTAGGAACAATGAGCAGTTCTTC. V gene TRBV15 combines with J gene TRBJ2-1, with TRBD1 as a possible D gene (5 bases). CDR1 is LNHNV and CDR2 is YYDKDF in the germline V gene (reference sequence). V lost 0 bases and J lost 5, with 14 bases in between. The CDR3 contains 16 residues.

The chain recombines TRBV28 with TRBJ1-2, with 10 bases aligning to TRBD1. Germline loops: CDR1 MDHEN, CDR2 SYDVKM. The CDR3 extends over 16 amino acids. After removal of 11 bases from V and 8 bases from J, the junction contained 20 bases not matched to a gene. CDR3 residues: CASHFGGPGQGYGYTF. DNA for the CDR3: TGTGCCTCGCACTTTGGGGGCCCGGGACAGGGGTACGGCTACACCTTC.

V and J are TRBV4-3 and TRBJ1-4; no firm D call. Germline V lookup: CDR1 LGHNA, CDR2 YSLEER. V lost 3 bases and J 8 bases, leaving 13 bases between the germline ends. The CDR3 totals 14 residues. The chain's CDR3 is CASSQPEREEKLFF. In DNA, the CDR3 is TGCGCCAGCAGCCAGCCTGAAAGGGAGGAAAAACTGTTTTTT.

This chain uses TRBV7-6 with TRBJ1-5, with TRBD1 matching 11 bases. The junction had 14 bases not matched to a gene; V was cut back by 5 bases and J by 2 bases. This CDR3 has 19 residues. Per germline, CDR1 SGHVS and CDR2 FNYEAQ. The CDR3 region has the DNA TGTGCCAGCAGCCTACGATGGACAGGGGGCAGGAGGGGCAATCAGCCCCAGCATTTT. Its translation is CASSLRWTGGRRGNQPQHF. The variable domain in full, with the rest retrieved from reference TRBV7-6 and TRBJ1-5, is GAGVSQSPRYKVTKRGQDVALRCDPISGHVSLYWYRQALGQGPEFLTYFNYEAQQDKSGLPNDRFSAERPEGSISTLTIQRTEQRDSAMYRCASSLRWTGGRRGNQPQHFGDGTRLSIL.

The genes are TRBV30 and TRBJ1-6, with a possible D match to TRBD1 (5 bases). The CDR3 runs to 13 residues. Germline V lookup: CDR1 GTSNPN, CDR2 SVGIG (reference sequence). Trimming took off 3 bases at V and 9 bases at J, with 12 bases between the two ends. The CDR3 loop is CAWRTGGTSPLHF. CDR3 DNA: TGTGCCTGGAGGACCGGGGGGACTTCACCCCTCCACTTT.

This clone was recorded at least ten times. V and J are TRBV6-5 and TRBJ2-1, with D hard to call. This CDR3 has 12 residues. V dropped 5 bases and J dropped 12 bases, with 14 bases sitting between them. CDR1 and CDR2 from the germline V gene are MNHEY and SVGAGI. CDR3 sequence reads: CASSNEAKRQFF. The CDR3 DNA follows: TGTGCCAGCAGTAACGAGGCTAAACGGCAGTTCTTC.

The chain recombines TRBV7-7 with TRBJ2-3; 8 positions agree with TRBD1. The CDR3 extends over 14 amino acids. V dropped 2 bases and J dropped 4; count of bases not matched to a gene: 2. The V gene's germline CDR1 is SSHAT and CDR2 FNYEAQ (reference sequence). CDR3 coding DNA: TGTGCCAGCAGCTTATCAGGGGGCGCAGATACGCAGTATTTT. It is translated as CASSLSGGADTQYF.

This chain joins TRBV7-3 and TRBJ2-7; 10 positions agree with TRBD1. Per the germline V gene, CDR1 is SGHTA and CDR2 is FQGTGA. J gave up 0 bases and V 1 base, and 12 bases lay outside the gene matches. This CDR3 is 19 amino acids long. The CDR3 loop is CASSLKVTGGDSSSYEQYF. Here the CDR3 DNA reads TGTGCCAGCAGCTTAAAAGTGACAGGGGGCGACTCAAGCTCCTACGAGCAGTACTTC.

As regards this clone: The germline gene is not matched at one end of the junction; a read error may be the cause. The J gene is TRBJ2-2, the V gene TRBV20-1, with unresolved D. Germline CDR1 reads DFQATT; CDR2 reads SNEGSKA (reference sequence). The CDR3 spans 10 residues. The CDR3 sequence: CSANIGELFF. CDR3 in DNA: TGCAGTGCGAACATCGGGGAGCTGTTTTTT.

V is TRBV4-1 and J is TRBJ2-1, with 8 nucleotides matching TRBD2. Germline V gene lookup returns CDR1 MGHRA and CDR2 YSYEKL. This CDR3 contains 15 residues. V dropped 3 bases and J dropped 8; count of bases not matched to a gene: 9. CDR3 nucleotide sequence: TGCGCCAGCAGCCACCGTCTGGCGGGAGGAGATGAGCAGTTCTTC. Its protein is CASSHRLAGGDEQFF.